This T cell receptor (beta chain) was captured by sequencing in a study of spatial heterogeneity in lung cancer. This clonotype was seen at least ten times. Its target is not known. Findings and limits, study-wide: Counts of expanded alpha and beta TCRs within tumors tracked the tumor nonsynonymous mutation count.

The sample's time point: sample taken at primary tumor resection. Every individual TCR cDNA molecule carried its own unique molecular identifier, which allowed correction of PCR and sequencing errors. One entry per CDR3 protein, called by TCRdb with MiXCR from the 5' RACE reads. This table holds about 14,000 distinct CDR3 sequences, approximately 4.5% found once. Germline lookup yields CDR1 MDHEN and CDR2 SYDVKM. The germline V and J ends were trimmed by 4 bases and 0 bases, with 4 bases remaining between them. CDR3 length: 13 amino acids. This sample comprised lung tumor tissue, obtained at surgery. The chain links TRBV28 to TRBJ2-1; D unresolved. The clonotype comes from a female donor with early-stage non-small cell lung cancer. For the CDR3, the DNA is TGTGCCAGCAGTTCTCTCTCCTACAATGAGCAGTTCTTC. It codes for CASSSLSYNEQFF. Full variable domain (missing parts from reference TRBV28 and TRBJ2-1): DVKVTQSSRYLVKRTGEKVFLECVQDMDHENMFWYRQDPGLGLRLIYFSYDVKMKEKGDIPEGYSVSREKKERFSLILESASTNQTSMYLCASSSLSYNEQFFGPGTRLTVL.